This TCR beta chain was sequenced in a study of control samples from healthy donors and cancer patients. V gave up 0 bases and J gave up 1 base, with 9 bases separating them. Per the germline V gene, CDR1 is KGHSH and CDR2 is LQKENI. This CDR3 is built from 15 residues. Sequenced by immunoSEQ multiplex PCR; TCRdb stores in-frame clones only, minus some. The sample shows 100,000 or so clones, about 89% of them seen only once. This chain uses TRBV18 with TRBJ1-1; the D gene is possibly TRBD1 (6 bases). Sequencing used blood. The clonotype originates from a woman between 25 and 40 years old in good health. CDR3 loop: CASSPPPGANTEAFF. The CDR3 nucleotides are TGTGCCAGCTCACCACCCCCGGGGGCGAACACTGAAGCTTTCTTT.